The sample holds many counts of the clone carrying this T cell receptor beta chain. This sample's TCRbeta library carried unique molecular identifier barcodes. A single record per CDR3 protein comes from TCRdb applying MiXCR to the PCR reads. The table lists about 480,000 distinct CDR3 sequences, roughly an eighth of them singletons. This record comes from a study of T-cell reconstitution after alpha-beta-depleted transplantation in children. This CDR3 spans 15 amino acids. Per the germline V gene, CDR1 is MNHEY and CDR2 is SVGAGI. Unmatched junction bases numbered 3, after V lost 0 bases and J lost 3 bases.

The sequenced sample was PBMCs from the stem cell graft donor, obtained from the stem cell graft. This clonotype was obtained from a human donor who donated a stem cell graft to a child with combined immunodeficiency. V usage is TRBV6-5 and J usage is TRBJ2-3, with 7 bases fitting TRBD1. The CDR3 here is CASSYSKQGTDTQYF. Here the CDR3 DNA reads TGTGCCAGCAGTTACTCGAAACAGGGGACAGATACGCAGTATTTT.